This T cell receptor beta chain was recovered during a study of shared clonotypes between healthy human individuals. Background on the study: Every donor yielded three CD4 naive, three CD4 memory, two CD8 naive and one CD8 memory plate.

CD8 cells regarded as naive lacked CD45RO, were positively chosen for CCR7, and omitted terminally differentiated effector memory CD45RA+ cells. There were only Caucasian adults among the donors, and all lived in Nashville, Tennessee. CDR3 size: 13 residues. With 4 bases removed from V and 2 bases from J, the gap between germline ends came to 8 bases. Germline CDR1 is MNHEY and CDR2 is SMNVEV (reference sequence). Method: immunoSEQ multiplex PCR; TCRdb's copy keeps in-frame clones and lacks some. The sample comprises millions of clones, over 85% of which are singletons, and more than 0.95% rests with the top ten. Concerning this clone: Other DNA sequences within the sample encode an identical CDR3.

The rearrangement uses TRBV27 and TRBJ1-2; possible D gene TRBD1, 5 bases. The receptor was isolated from a man aged 18-30 years in good health. The sequencing input was naive CD8+ T cells sorted from blood. This CDR3 reads CASSYGGNYGYTF. CDR3 DNA: TGTGCCAGCAGTTACGGGGGGAACTATGGCTACACCTTC.